The 26 T cell receptor beta chains given below trace back to one sample, sequenced in a study of T cell repertoires in cytomegalovirus infection. TCRdb analysed the reads with MiXCR anew, one entry per CDR3 protein. The sample holds some 600,000 distinct CDR3 sequences, roughly 26% seen once. Specimen: CD8+ T cells from PBMCs. These TCRs come from a human donor in good health (CMV status not recorded). Some clones in this sample may be carry-over from other donors' samples.

A few counts support this clonotype. In nucleotides, the CDR3 is TGTGCCAGCAGTGATTTTACAGACAGCTCTGGAAACACCATATATTTT. Translating it yields CASSDFTDSSGNTIYF. The rearrangement links TRBV2 to TRBJ1-3, with D possibly TRBD1 on 5 matching bases. Per germline, CDR1 SNHLY and CDR2 FYNNEI. The V end was cut by 3 bases, the J end by 0 bases, with 12 bases between. The CDR3 loop spans 16 amino acids.

V gene TRBV7-3 combines with J gene TRBJ1-2; tentative D call: TRBD1 (5 bases). Trimming left V 5 bases short and J 0 bases short, with 10 bases between. The germline V gene encodes CDR1 SGHTA and CDR2 FQGTGA. This CDR3 contains 14 residues. Written as DNA, the CDR3 is TGTGCCAGCAGCCCTCAGGGAGCTAACTATGGCTACACCTTC. It is translated as CASSPQGANYGYTF.

This clonotype was observed many times. The chain joins TRBV7-9 to TRBJ2-7, with D perhaps TRBD2 (5 bases). The ends were cut back, 5 bases at V and 0 bases at J, with 14 bases in the middle. Per the germline V gene, CDR1 is SEHNR and CDR2 is FQNEAQ (reference sequence). The CDR3 has 15 residues. The CDR3 region is CASSPAERSSYEQYF. The CDR3 DNA reads TGTGCCAGCAGCCCAGCGGAACGCAGCTCCTACGAGCAGTACTTC.

The chain joins TRBV20-1 to TRBJ2-3; no clear D gene. The germline V gene has CDR1 DFQATT and CDR2 SNEGSKA (reference sequence). The CDR3 covers 13 residues. With 5 bases removed from V and 0 bases from J, the gap between germline ends came to 9 bases. This chain's CDR3 is CSAEAPSTDTQYF. As DNA, the CDR3 is TGCAGTGCTGAGGCCCCTAGCACAGATACGCAGTATTTT.

This clonotype was recorded a few times. The chain combines TRBV5-4 with TRBJ1-4; perhaps TRBD1 as D (5 bases). Trimming pared 4 bases from V and 1 base from J, leaving 17 bases between. Germline values: CDR1 SGHNT, CDR2 YYREEE (reference sequence). The CDR3 spans 17 residues. The CDR3 sequence is CASSDTGSDLTNEKLFF. The CDR3, as DNA: TGTGCCAGCAGCGACACAGGATCGGATCTAACTAATGAAAAACTGTTTTTT.

The rearrangement uses TRBV4-3 and TRBJ2-1, with 14 bases lining up with TRBD2. Looked up from germline, CDR1 is LGHNA and CDR2 is YSLEER. Losses at the gene ends were 0 bases for V and 8 bases for J; bases not matched to a gene: 9. This CDR3 contains 18 residues. As DNA, the CDR3 is TGCGCCAGCAGCCAAGATGGGGGCGGACTAGCGGGGGGCGATGAGCAGTTCTTC. Its protein product is CASSQDGGGLAGGDEQFF.

This clonotype was counted ten times or more. The genes are TRBV7-2 and TRBJ2-7; D gene uncertain. Trimming stripped 1 base from V and 4 bases from J, with 8 bases between. The CDR3 totals 13 residues. In germline, CDR1 is SGHTA, CDR2 FQGNSA. The CDR3 protein is CASSLEQPYEQYF. The DNA for the CDR3 is TGTGCCAGCAGCTTAGAACAGCCTTACGAGCAGTACTTC. The variable domain in full, completed from reference TRBV7-2 and TRBJ2-7, reads GAGVSQSPSNKVTEKGKDVELRCDPISGHTALYWYRQSLGQGLEFLIYFQGNSAPDKSGLPSDRFSAERTGGSVSTLTIQRTQQEDSAVYLCASSLEQPYEQYFGPGTRLTVT.

This clonotype was picked up a small number of times. The J gene is TRBJ1-2, the V gene TRBV19; D is possibly TRBD1 (5 bases). V was shortened by 6 bases and J by 8 bases, with 13 bases between the two germline ends. In germline, CDR1 is LNHDA, CDR2 SQIVND (reference sequence). The length of the CDR3 is 12 residues. The CDR3 region has the DNA TGTGCCAGTAGGACATGGGGGAACGGCTACACCTTC. Its protein product is CASRTWGNGYTF.

This clonotype showed up many times. The V and J genes are TRBV6-2 or TRBV6-3 and TRBJ1-1; D is uncertain. The V gene lost 0 bases and the J gene lost 4 bases, with 12 bases spanning the gap. The germline V gene has CDR1 MNHEY and CDR2 SVGEGT. The length of the CDR3 is 15 residues. CDR3 residues: CASSYSSSGGTEAFF. The CDR3 DNA sequence: TGTGCCAGCAGTTACTCGAGCAGCGGAGGCACTGAAGCTTTCTTT.

The rearrangement links TRBV27 to TRBJ2-1; D is perhaps TRBD1 (7 bases). V shed 3 bases and J shed 7 bases, with 25 bases lying between them. Looked up from germline, CDR1 is MNHEY and CDR2 is SMNVEV (reference sequence). The CDR3 is 18 amino acids. CDR3 bases: TGTGCCAGCAGTTTTGGGCTAGCGAGGGGGCGATGGCTGAATGAGCAGTTCTTC. This encodes CASSFGLARGRWLNEQFF.

This clonotype was seen a single time. The chain recombines TRBV20-1 with TRBJ1-6; D uncertain. The CDR3 totals 18 residues. Per the germline V gene, CDR1 is DFQATT and CDR2 is SNEGSKA (reference sequence). With 3 bases removed from V and 0 bases from J, the gap between germline ends came to 18 bases. The CDR3 is CSARRAEYLSSYNSPLHF. DNA of the CDR3: TGCAGTGCTAGGCGAGCAGAGTATTTGAGCTCCTATAATTCACCCCTCCACTTT.

V gene TRBV20-1 combines with J gene TRBJ1-4, with 9 bases lining up with TRBD1. Trimming cost V 0 bases and J 5 bases; bases outside gene matches: 13. The germline V gene encodes CDR1 DFQATT and CDR2 SNEGSKA (reference sequence). CDR3 length equals 18 residues. CDR3 nucleotides: TGCAGTGCTAGAGATGGGACTCGATCACAGGGGGCGAATGAAAAACTGTTTTTT. Translated: CSARDGTRSQGANEKLFF.

With regard to this clonotype: This may come from a read error, since a much larger clone is one base off. This chain uses TRBV29-1 with TRBJ2-7; no clear D gene. Germline V gives CDR1 SQVTM, CDR2 ANQGSEA. The CDR3 contains 12 residues. The V and J ends lost 0 bases and 0 bases respectively, with 3 bases between them. The CDR3: CSVEDSSYEQYF. The CDR3 DNA follows: TGCAGCGTTGAAGACAGCTCCTACGAGCAGTACTTC.

The CDR3 DNA sequence: TGTGCCATCAGTGACCTAGCAGTCGAACAAGAGACCCAGTACTTC. Its protein product is CAISDLAVEQETQYF. The chain couples TRBV10-3 to TRBJ2-5; TRBD2 might be the D (5 bases). Per the germline V gene, CDR1 is ENHRY and CDR2 is SYGVKD. The CDR3 is made up of 15 amino acids. Trimming stripped 3 bases from V and 2 bases from J, with 13 bases between.

CDR3 bases: TGTGCCAGCAGAGACAGGGGTGGTTCACCCCTCCACTTT. Amino acid sequence: CASRDRGGSPLHF. The V call is TRBV25-1, the J call TRBJ1-6; 8 positions agree with TRBD1. From germline, CDR1 is MGHDK and CDR2 SYGVNS. V was clipped by 6 bases and J by 9 bases; unmatched bases: 4. The CDR3 contains 13 residues.

The genes are TRBV28 and TRBJ2-7, with TRBD1 matching over 7 bases. With 3 bases clipped from V and 7 bases from J, the junction kept 6 bases outside the gene matches. Germline V CDR1 and CDR2: MDHEN, SYDVKM. The CDR3 has 13 amino acids. For the CDR3, the DNA is TGTGCCAGCAGTTTCCAGGGGGTTGAAGAGCAGTACGTC. Translated, it gives CASSFQGVEEQYV.

The CDR3 here is CASSLVGTGDGYTF. The CDR3 region has the DNA TGTGCCAGCAGCTTAGTCGGGACAGGGGATGGCTACACCTTC. This chain joins TRBV7-8 and TRBJ1-2, with TRBD1 matching over 10 bases. With 1 base clipped from V and 6 bases from J, the junction kept 2 bases outside the gene matches. The CDR3 is 14 amino acids. Looked up from germline, CDR1 is SGHVS and CDR2 is FQNEAQ.

The CDR3: CAIRTSHEQYF. For the CDR3, the DNA is TGTGCCATCCGGACAAGCCACGAGCAGTACTTC. The chain employs TRBV10-3 and TRBJ2-7, with D perhaps TRBD1 (5 bases). CDR1 is ENHRY, CDR2 SYGVKD, per germline. This CDR3 is 11 amino acids long. V lost 8 bases to trimming and J lost 5 bases, with 10 bases between them.

The chain couples TRBV29-1 to TRBJ2-3; tentatively, D is TRBD1 (5 bases). Trimming cost V 0 bases and J 1 base, with 11 bases left between them. CDR1 SQVTM and CDR2 ANQGSEA come from the germline V gene. There are 15 residues in the CDR3. The CDR3 DNA is TGCAGCGTTGAAGAAAGGGGAAGGGGCACAGATACGCAGTATTTT. Encoded protein: CSVEERGRGTDTQYF.

This clonotype has only a few counts. CDR3 bases: TGTGCCAGCAGCTTGTGGCAGGGGTTCGACACCGGGGAGCTGTTTTTT. It encodes CASSLWQGFDTGELFF. J is TRBJ2-2 and V is TRBV5-6; TRBD1 is a possible D gene (6 bases). V was cut by 1 base and J by 3 bases, with 13 bases left in between. Germline assignment: CDR1 SGHDT and CDR2 YYEEEE. This CDR3 contains 16 residues.

This clonotype has only a few counts. The chain has TRBV12-3 or TRBV12-4 and TRBJ1-2; maybe TRBD1 (5 bases). V was clipped by 7 bases and J by 1 base, with 10 bases between them. CDR3 length equals 13 residues. The DNA for the CDR3 is TGTGCCAGCACCCCGGGGGGTAACTATGGCTACACCTTC. Translating it yields CASTPGGNYGYTF.

This clonotype has a handful of counts. The V gene is TRBV6-2 or TRBV6-3, the J gene TRBJ1-5, with no clear D. The CDR3 covers 13 residues. Trimming removed 3 bases from V and 6 bases from J, with 9 bases in between. Germline CDR1 and CDR2: MNHEY and SVGEGT. CDR3 loop: CASSYLSGQPQHF. In nucleotides, the CDR3 is TGTGCCAGCAGTTATCTGAGTGGTCAGCCCCAGCATTTT.

This chain links TRBV7-9 with TRBJ2-5; 11 positions agree with TRBD1. V lost 5 bases to trimming and J lost 0 bases; unmatched junction nucleotides: 8. There are 17 residues in the CDR3. Germline lookup yields CDR1 SEHNR and CDR2 FQNEAQ (reference sequence). DNA for the CDR3: TGTGCCAGCAGCCTTCCCCCGGGACAGGGGGACCAAGAGACCCAGTACTTC. Translated: CASSLPPGQGDQETQYF.

V gene TRBV7-9 combines with J gene TRBJ1-4; D call uncertain. This CDR3 comprises 16 residues. Germline CDR1 reads SEHNR; CDR2 reads FQNEAQ (reference sequence). The V end lost 1 base, the J end lost 6 bases, and 15 bases lay between the germline ends. The CDR3 region is CASSLGDVIPYEKLFF. CDR3 DNA sequence: TGTGCCAGCAGCTTAGGTGACGTGATACCGTATGAAAAACTGTTTTTT.

This clonotype occurred many times. This chain joins TRBV7-2 and TRBJ1-5; 9 bases align to TRBD1. The V segment lost 0 bases and the J segment 11 bases; nucleotides outside the gene matches: 8. This CDR3 is 15 amino acids long. Germline V gives CDR1 SGHTA, CDR2 FQGNSA. The CDR3 DNA reads TGTGCCAGCAGCTTAGCACAGGGGGCCCTCAGGGCCCAGCATTTT. It translates to CASSLAQGALRAQHF. Full variable domain (missing parts from reference TRBV7-2 and TRBJ1-5): GAGVSQSPSNKVTEKGKDVELRCDPISGHTALYWYRQSLGQGLEFLIYFQGNSAPDKSGLPSDRFSAERTGGSVSTLTIQRTQQEDSAVYLCASSLAQGALRAQHFGDGTRLSIL.

This clonotype came up many times. CDR3 sequence: CASSLGQGGTYGYTF. The DNA of the CDR3 is TGTGCCAGCAGCTTAGGGCAGGGAGGTACCTATGGCTACACCTTC. The V and J genes are TRBV7-6 and TRBJ1-2; the D gene is possibly TRBD1 (5 bases). This CDR3 has 15 residues. Trimming cost V 1 base and J 4 bases, with 13 bases left between them. CDR1 SGHVS and CDR2 FNYEAQ come from the germline V gene.